This TCR beta chain came from a study of T cells after yellow fever vaccination. This clonotype was observed at least ten times. 5'RACE template switching added a universal primer site and UMIs to TCR cDNA. MiXCR, run by TCRdb on the 5' RACE reads, gives a single entry per CDR3 protein. The sample lists some 99,000 distinct CDR3 sequences, roughly 5.8% occurring once. The TCR was taken from a young man who received the YFV17D yellow fever vaccine. This specimen was CD8+ T cells sorted from PBMCs, taken 10 days after the yellow fever booster vaccination.

CDR3 sequence (DNA): TGTGCCAGCAGTTTAAGGACTAGCGGGCTTTACAATGAGCAGTTCTTC. Its translation: CASSLRTSGLYNEQFF. The gene calls are TRBV12-3 or TRBV12-4 and TRBJ2-1, with 11 bases fitting TRBD2. V lost 2 bases and J lost 4; bases outside the gene matches: 4. This CDR3 spans 16 amino acids.